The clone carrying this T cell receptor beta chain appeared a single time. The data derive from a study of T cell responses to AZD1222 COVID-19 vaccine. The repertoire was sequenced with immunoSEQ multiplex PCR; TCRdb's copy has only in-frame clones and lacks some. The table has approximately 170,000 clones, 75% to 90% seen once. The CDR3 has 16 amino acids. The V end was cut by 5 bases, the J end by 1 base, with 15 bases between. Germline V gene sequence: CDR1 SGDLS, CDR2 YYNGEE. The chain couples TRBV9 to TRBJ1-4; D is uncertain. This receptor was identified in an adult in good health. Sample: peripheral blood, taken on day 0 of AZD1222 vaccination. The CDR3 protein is CASSRGPAGTNEKLFF. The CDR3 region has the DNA TGTGCCAGCAGTAGAGGTCCCGCGGGAACTAATGAAAAACTGTTTTTT.